This TCR beta chain was profiled in a study of blood T cell repertoires in COVID-19. For the study at large: Specimens from acute and convalescent COVID-19 originated in the United States, Italy and Spain. From T cells, B-cell-depleted T cells, or PBMCs came the material, which was cDNA or gDNA.

The CDR3 contains 14 residues. Germline values: CDR1 SNHLY, CDR2 FYNNEI. Losses at the gene ends were 4 bases for V and 8 bases for J; bases not matched to a gene: 8. Under the authors' procedure: Estimates of nucleated cell counts were drawn from the amplification of reference gene primers. The repertoire was sequenced with immunoSEQ multiplex PCR; TCRdb's copy has only in-frame clones and lacks some. V and J calls plus clone size are reproduced from that table; the DNA served to infer D and trimming. This sample yields 200,000 or so clones, of which 80% to 90% are seen a single time; about 2.2% belongs to the top ten.

Sequenced material: peripheral blood. The TCR was taken from a woman in her fifties or sixties with acute or convalescent COVID-19. This sequence joins TRBV2 and TRBJ2-1; 7 nucleotides align to TRBD1. CDR3 sequence reads: CASSGQGIPDEQFF. DNA of the CDR3: TGTGCCAGCAGTGGACAGGGCATCCCCGATGAGCAGTTCTTC.